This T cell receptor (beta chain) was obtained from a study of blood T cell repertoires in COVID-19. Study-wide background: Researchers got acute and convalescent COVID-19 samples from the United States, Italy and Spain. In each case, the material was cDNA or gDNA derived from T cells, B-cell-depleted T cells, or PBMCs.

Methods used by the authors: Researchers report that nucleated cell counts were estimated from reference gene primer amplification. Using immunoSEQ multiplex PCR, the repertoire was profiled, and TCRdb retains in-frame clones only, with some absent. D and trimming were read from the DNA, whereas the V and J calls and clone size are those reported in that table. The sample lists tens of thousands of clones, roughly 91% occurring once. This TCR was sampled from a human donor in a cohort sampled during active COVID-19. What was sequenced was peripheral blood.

CDR3 bases: TGTGCCAGCAGCTTGGTGACAGGGAAGAATGAGCAGTTCTTC. This encodes CASSLVTGKNEQFF. V usage is TRBV5-6 and J usage is TRBJ2-1; 7 positions match TRBD1. Germline-derived CDR1 and CDR2 are SGHDT and YYEEEE. The CDR3 length is 14 residues. V dropped 0 bases and J dropped 7; count of bases not matched to a gene: 4.